The rows below give T cell receptor beta chains drawn from one sample of a study of shared clonotypes between healthy human individuals. The method was immunoSEQ multiplex PCR; TCRdb's version includes in-frame clones alone and lacks a portion of them. The table has about 230,000 clones, approximately 70% seen once; the top ten hold 8.5% to 14%. The sample taken for sequencing was memory CD4+ T cells sorted from blood. These receptors were taken from a man younger than 40 in good health. Each CDR3 is given with its conserved first and last residue. D genes are given only for firm matches. The size entry is marked missing in some rows and otherwise reads once, few, many or a size class.

D gene: NA; clone size: NA; J gene: TRBJ1-4; V gene: TRBV6-5; CDR3 protein: CASRLLGGQDEKLFF; CDR3 DNA: TGTGCCAGCAGACTCTTGGGAGGGCAGGATGAAAAACTGTTTTTT
D gene: NA; clone size: few; J gene: TRBJ1-1; V gene: TRBV6-1; CDR3 protein: CASRLDSTTHTEAFF; CDR3 DNA: TGTGCCAGCAGGTTGGATTCGACGACCCACACTGAAGCTTTCTTT
D gene: NA; clone size: NA; J gene: TRBJ1-5; V gene: TRBV28; CDR3 protein: CASSFAGWSGNQPQHF; CDR3 DNA: TGTGCCAGCAGTTTTGCAGGGTGGAGCGGCAATCAGCCCCAGCATTTT
D gene: NA; clone size: NA; J gene: TRBJ1-4; V gene: TRBV6-5; CDR3 protein: CASSYSGRGDEKLFF; CDR3 DNA: TGTGCCAGCAGTTACTCAGGCAGGGGTGATGAAAAACTGTTTTTT
D gene: TRBD2; clone size: NA; J gene: TRBJ2-5; V gene: TRBV6-1; CDR3 protein: CASSEGRFTASGRPQGTQYF; CDR3 DNA: TGTGCCAGCAGTGAAGGACGGTTCACCGCGAGCGGGAGGCCCCAGGGGACCCAGTACTTC
D gene: NA; clone size: few; J gene: TRBJ2-1; V gene: TRBV7-2; CDR3 protein: CASSSPALGGSYNEQFF; CDR3 DNA: TGTGCCAGCAGCTCCCCAGCCTTAGGAGGCTCCTACAATGAGCAGTTCTTC
D gene: NA; clone size: NA; J gene: TRBJ2-1; V gene: TRBV7-2; CDR3 protein: CASSLGAGSYNEQFF; CDR3 DNA: TGTGCCAGCAGCTTAGGGGCGGGCTCCTACAATGAGCAGTTCTTC
D gene: TRBD2; clone size: NA; J gene: TRBJ2-1; V gene: TRBV5-6; CDR3 protein: CASSGSGRAQVSEQFF; CDR3 DNA: TGTGCCAGCAGCGGTAGCGGGAGGGCCCAAGTCAGTGAGCAGTTCTTC
D gene: NA; clone size: NA; J gene: TRBJ2-2; V gene: TRBV30; CDR3 protein: CAWSVSRGTGELFF; CDR3 DNA: TGTGCCTGGAGTGTGTCTAGGGGCACCGGGGAGCTGTTTTTT
D gene: TRBD1; clone size: NA; J gene: TRBJ2-5; V gene: TRBV5-8; CDR3 protein: CASSSRTGRETQYF; CDR3 DNA: TGTGCCAGCAGCAGTAGGACAGGGCGCGAGACCCAGTACTTC
D gene: NA; clone size: NA; J gene: TRBJ2-7; V gene: TRBV20-1; CDR3 protein: CSAERSYEQYF; CDR3 DNA: TGCAGTGCCGAACGATCTTACGAGCAGTACTTC
D gene: NA; clone size: NA; J gene: TRBJ2-1; V gene: TRBV6-1; CDR3 protein: CASSEVRPSYNEQFF; CDR3 DNA: TGTGCCAGCAGTGAAGTCAGGCCTTCTTACAATGAGCAGTTCTTC
D gene: NA; clone size: NA; J gene: TRBJ2-3; V gene: TRBV5-4; CDR3 protein: CASSAPGRDADTQYF; CDR3 DNA: TGTGCCAGCAGCGCCCCGGGAAGGGACGCAGATACGCAGTATTTT
D gene: NA; clone size: few; J gene: TRBJ1-5; V gene: TRBV6-1; CDR3 protein: CASRGGRQPQHF; CDR3 DNA: TGTGCCAGCCGTGGGGGCAGGCAGCCCCAGCATTTT
D gene: NA; clone size: NA; J gene: TRBJ2-3; V gene: TRBV13; CDR3 protein: CASSFASNTDTQYF; CDR3 DNA: TGTGCCAGCAGCTTCGCTTCCAACACAGATACGCAGTATTTT
D gene: NA; clone size: NA; J gene: TRBJ2-1; V gene: TRBV27; CDR3 protein: CASSFWRGNNEQFF; CDR3 DNA: TGTGCCAGCAGTTTTTGGCGGGGCAACAATGAGCAGTTCTTC
D gene: NA; clone size: NA; J gene: TRBJ1-1; V gene: TRBV11-2; CDR3 protein: CASSLAAGTNTEAFF; CDR3 DNA: TGTGCCAGCAGCTTAGCGGCAGGGACGAACACTGAAGCTTTCTTT
D gene: TRBD2; clone size: NA; J gene: TRBJ2-5; V gene: TRBV7-7; CDR3 protein: CASSLAPSGLQETQYF; CDR3 DNA: TGTGCCAGCAGCTTAGCTCCTAGCGGGCTTCAAGAGACCCAGTACTTC
D gene: NA; clone size: NA; J gene: TRBJ1-2; V gene: TRBV6-6; CDR3 protein: CASRSRGGYYGYTF; CDR3 DNA: TGTGCCAGCAGGAGCCGTGGGGGCTACTATGGCTACACCTTC
D gene: NA; clone size: NA; J gene: TRBJ2-5; V gene: TRBV18; CDR3 protein: CASSPLELIETQYF; CDR3 DNA: TGTGCCAGCTCACCACTCGAATTGATAGAGACCCAGTACTTC
D gene: TRBD1; clone size: NA; J gene: TRBJ1-2; V gene: TRBV4-3; CDR3 protein: CASSQGTGGGYTF; CDR3 DNA: TGCGCCAGCAGCCAAGGGACAGGGGGTGGCTACACCTTC
D gene: NA; clone size: NA; J gene: TRBJ1-2; V gene: TRBV16; CDR3 protein: CASSQEGSYGYTF; CDR3 DNA: TGTGCCAGCAGCCAAGAGGGGAGCTATGGCTACACCTTC
D gene: TRBD2; clone size: once; J gene: TRBJ2-1; V gene: TRBV29-1; CDR3 protein: CSVDGGLAGGNNEQFF; CDR3 DNA: TGCAGCGTTGATGGGGGACTAGCGGGAGGAAACAATGAGCAGTTCTTC
D gene: NA; clone size: NA; J gene: TRBJ2-7; V gene: TRBV5-5; CDR3 protein: CASSLGAYEQYF; CDR3 DNA: TGTGCCAGCAGCTTGGGGGCATACGAGCAGTACTTC
D gene: NA; clone size: NA; J gene: TRBJ2-2; V gene: TRBV29-1; CDR3 protein: CSVERGISTGELFF; CDR3 DNA: TGCAGCGTTGAAAGGGGAATATCCACCGGGGAGCTGTTTTTT
D gene: NA; clone size: few; J gene: TRBJ2-5; V gene: TRBV5-1; CDR3 protein: CASSLARRQETQYF; CDR3 DNA: TGCGCCAGCAGCTTGGCGCGGCGTCAAGAGACCCAGTACTTC
D gene: NA; clone size: NA; J gene: TRBJ2-5; V gene: TRBV7-2; CDR3 protein: CASSKWETQYF; CDR3 DNA: TGTGCCAGCAGCAAATGGGAGACCCAGTACTTC
D gene: NA; clone size: NA; J gene: TRBJ2-2; V gene: TRBV7-8; CDR3 protein: CASSPISRSTGELFF; CDR3 DNA: TGTGCCAGCAGCCCCATTTCCAGGAGCACCGGGGAGCTGTTTTTT
D gene: TRBD2; clone size: NA; J gene: TRBJ2-3; V gene: TRBV4-1; CDR3 protein: CASSQEWSSGSIRDTQYF; CDR3 DNA: TGCGCCAGCAGCCAAGAGTGGTCTAGCGGGAGTATAAGAGATACGCAGTATTTT
D gene: TRBD2; clone size: few; J gene: TRBJ2-3; V gene: TRBV19; CDR3 protein: CASSILAGGLGTDTQYF; CDR3 DNA: TGTGCCAGTAGTATCCTAGCGGGAGGGTTAGGCACAGATACGCAGTATTTT
D gene: NA; clone size: NA; J gene: TRBJ2-7; V gene: TRBV6-1; CDR3 protein: CASRVSGTAAYEQYF; CDR3 DNA: TGTGCCAGCAGAGTTTCCGGGACGGCAGCCTACGAGCAGTACTTC
D gene: TRBD1; clone size: few; J gene: TRBJ1-5; V gene: TRBV10-2; CDR3 protein: CASSEYRGNQPQHF; CDR3 DNA: TGCGCCAGCAGTGAGTACAGGGGGAATCAGCCCCAGCATTTT
D gene: TRBD2; clone size: NA; J gene: TRBJ2-1; V gene: TRBV27; CDR3 protein: CASSSPATSYGEQFF; CDR3 DNA: TGTGCCAGCAGCTCTCCCGCGACTAGCTACGGTGAGCAGTTCTTC
D gene: NA; clone size: NA; J gene: TRBJ2-3; V gene: TRBV5-4; CDR3 protein: CASSWTKGDTQYF; CDR3 DNA: TGTGCCAGCTCCTGGACAAAGGGAGATACGCAGTATTTT
D gene: TRBD2; clone size: NA; J gene: TRBJ2-7; V gene: TRBV14; CDR3 protein: CAQPDPTGGINYEQYF; CDR3 DNA: TGTGCTCAGCCCGATCCGACGGGGGGAATAAACTACGAGCAGTACTTC
D gene: NA; clone size: NA; J gene: TRBJ1-5; V gene: TRBV30; CDR3 protein: CAWSPGLVENQPQHF; CDR3 DNA: TGTGCCTGGAGCCCGGGACTTGTGGAAAATCAGCCCCAGCATTTT
D gene: NA; clone size: many; J gene: TRBJ2-2; V gene: TRBV27; CDR3 protein: CASSWGATNTGELFF; CDR3 DNA: TGTGCCAGCAGTTGGGGGGCGACGAACACCGGGGAGCTGTTTTTT
D gene: TRBD2; clone size: NA; J gene: TRBJ2-3; V gene: TRBV11-2; CDR3 protein: CASSANSRTSGSTDTQYF; CDR3 DNA: TGTGCCAGCAGCGCTAACTCTAGGACTAGCGGGAGCACAGATACGCAGTATTTT
D gene: TRBD2; clone size: once; J gene: TRBJ2-1; V gene: TRBV9; CDR3 protein: CASSPLGGGLPNEQFF; CDR3 DNA: TGTGCCAGCAGCCCTCTGGGGGGAGGGTTACCCAATGAGCAGTTCTTC
D gene: TRBD1; clone size: NA; J gene: TRBJ2-1; V gene: TRBV15; CDR3 protein: CATSRTGTGGYNEQFF; CDR3 DNA: TGTGCCACCAGCAGAACCGGGACAGGGGGATACAATGAGCAGTTCTTC
D gene: TRBD1; clone size: NA; J gene: TRBJ2-7; V gene: TRBV29-1; CDR3 protein: CSAEAGTGRREQYF; CDR3 DNA: TGCAGCGCTGAGGCCGGGACAGGGAGGCGCGAGCAGTACTTC
D gene: TRBD2; clone size: NA; J gene: TRBJ2-1; V gene: TRBV28; CDR3 protein: CAIDSPGTSGSRNEQFF; CDR3 DNA: TGTGCCATCGACTCTCCTGGGACTAGCGGGAGTCGGAATGAGCAGTTCTTC
D gene: NA; clone size: once; J gene: TRBJ2-5; V gene: TRBV18; CDR3 protein: CASRTDTVETQYF; CDR3 DNA: TGTGCCAGCCGGACCGATACCGTCGAGACCCAGTACTTC
D gene: TRBD2; clone size: NA; J gene: TRBJ2-5; V gene: TRBV19; CDR3 protein: CASSIPGTRTQYF; CDR3 DNA: TGTGCCAGTAGTATCCCCGGGACTAGGACCCAGTACTTC
D gene: TRBD1; clone size: NA; J gene: TRBJ2-7; V gene: TRBV11-2; CDR3 protein: CASSLGQYYEQYF; CDR3 DNA: TGTGCCAGCAGCTTGGGACAGTACTACGAGCAGTACTTC
D gene: TRBD1; clone size: NA; J gene: TRBJ1-1; V gene: TRBV5-1; CDR3 protein: CASSRTGGDEAFF; CDR3 DNA: TGCGCCAGCAGCAGGACAGGGGGCGATGAAGCTTTCTTT
D gene: NA; clone size: NA; J gene: TRBJ1-5; V gene: TRBV10-3; CDR3 protein: CAISPQGSNQPQHF; CDR3 DNA: TGTGCCATCAGTCCTCAGGGTAGCAATCAGCCCCAGCATTTT
D gene: TRBD1; clone size: NA; J gene: TRBJ2-7; V gene: TRBV6-1; CDR3 protein: CASSEEYRTGYEQYF; CDR3 DNA: TGTGCCAGCAGTGAAGAGTATAGGACAGGGTACGAGCAGTACTTC
D gene: TRBD1; clone size: once; J gene: TRBJ2-1; V gene: TRBV4-3; CDR3 protein: CASSQEVWSGTGGGNEQFF; CDR3 DNA: TGCGCCAGCAGCCAAGAAGTGTGGAGTGGGACAGGGGGGGGCAATGAGCAGTTCTTC
D gene: NA; clone size: once; J gene: TRBJ2-5; V gene: TRBV5-4; CDR3 protein: CASSVGAGDQETQYF; CDR3 DNA: TGTGCCAGCAGCGTTGGGGCAGGAGACCAAGAGACCCAGTACTTC
D gene: NA; clone size: NA; J gene: TRBJ2-1; V gene: TRBV4-2; CDR3 protein: CASSQDLGYEQFF; CDR3 DNA: TGTGCCAGCAGCCAAGATCTCGGGTATGAGCAGTTCTTC
D gene: NA; clone size: NA; J gene: TRBJ2-2; V gene: TRBV30; CDR3 protein: CAWKGAGELFF; CDR3 DNA: TGTGCCTGGAAGGGAGCCGGGGAGCTGTTTTTT
D gene: NA; clone size: many; J gene: TRBJ2-5; V gene: TRBV5-6; CDR3 protein: CASSQRLPQTQYF; CDR3 DNA: TGTGCCAGCAGCCAGCGTTTACCCCAGACCCAGTACTTC
D gene: TRBD1; clone size: NA; J gene: TRBJ1-2; V gene: TRBV6-1; CDR3 protein: CASRDRGRVNYGYTF; CDR3 DNA: TGTGCCAGCAGGGACAGGGGTAGGGTTAACTATGGCTACACCTTC